The T cell receptor (beta chain) under discussion was sequenced for a study of T cell changes during pregnancy in multiple sclerosis. Some clones are missing from TCRdb's copy, which holds only in-frame ones; the method was immunoSEQ multiplex PCR. The data contain 58,000 or so clones, around 89% of them seen just once; the ten biggest clones take up 1.8%. CDR3 length: 14 residues. Specimen: peripheral blood, collected after pregnancy. The chain joins TRBV21-1 to TRBJ2-7; TRBD2, the D gene given by the table, was not confirmed from the DNA. TRBV21-1 counts as a pseudogene. The TCR comes from a female donor with multiple sclerosis, enrolled in a pregnancy study. Here the CDR3 DNA reads TGTGCCAGCAGCAAAGAGGAGTTCACCTACGAGCAGTACTTC. Residues: CASSKEEFTYEQYF.